The 15 T cell receptor beta chains below were found in one sample sequenced in a study of blood T cell repertoires in COVID-19. Generated by immunoSEQ multiplex PCR, the TCRdb table keeps only in-frame clones and is missing some. Altogether 380,000 or so clones are present, approximately 91% being singletons, with the ten largest covering roughly 2%. Sequenced input: PBMCs or T cells enriched from blood (not recorded which). These receptors all stem from a woman between 40 and 55 years old with acute COVID-19.

This clone was observed a single time. Other DNA sequences in this specimen translate into the identical CDR3. The rearrangement joins TRBV29-1 to TRBJ1-1; maybe TRBD1 (5 bases). The ends were cut back, 6 bases at V and 1 base at J, with 9 bases in the middle. This CDR3 region has 12 residues. Germline V CDR1 and CDR2: SQVTM, ANQGSEA. The CDR3 DNA reads TGCAGCGTAGGAACAGGGAACACTGAAGCTTTCTTT. Encoded protein: CSVGTGNTEAFF.

The chain is built from TRBV6-5 and TRBJ1-2; D might be TRBD1 (6 bases). The CDR3 extends over 12 amino acids. Between the trimmed V and J ends, which lost 5 bases and 2 bases, there was a span of 6 bases. Germline values: CDR1 MNHEY, CDR2 SVGAGI. The CDR3 nucleotides are TGTGCCAGCAGTCAGGGGAACTATGGCTACACCTTC. It codes for CASSQGNYGYTF.

The CDR3 reads CASSLTYREDTEAFF. The CDR3 DNA follows: TGTGCCAGCAGCTTGACCTACAGGGAAGACACTGAAGCTTTCTTT. The chain is built from TRBV5-6 and TRBJ1-1; maybe TRBD1 (6 bases). Germline-derived CDR1 and CDR2 are SGHDT and YYEEEE. Trimming removed 1 base at V and 3 bases at J, with 13 bases between. The CDR3 runs 15 residues. Full variable domain (outside the CDR3, taken from reference TRBV5-6 and TRBJ1-1): DAGVTQSPTHLIKTRGQQVTLRCSPKSGHDTVSWYQQALGQGPQFIFQYYEEEERQRGNFPDRFSGHQFPNYSSELNVNALLLGDSALYLCASSLTYREDTEAFFGQGTRLTVV.

In DNA, the CDR3 is TGTGCCAGCAGCTTATTGACAGGGACTGGAAACACCATATATTTT. Translating gives CASSLLTGTGNTIYF. The J gene is TRBJ1-3, the V gene TRBV5-4, with TRBD1 matching over 7 bases. The CDR3 consists of 15 residues. V gave up 2 bases and J gave up 2 bases; unmatched junction bases: 4. Germline assignment: CDR1 SGHNT and CDR2 YYREEE (reference sequence).

The chain employs TRBV11-2 and TRBJ2-1, with 7 nucleotides matching TRBD1. The CDR3 runs to 16 residues. After removal of 4 bases from V and 0 bases from J, the junction contained 6 bases not matched to a gene. Germline CDR1 is SGHAT and CDR2 is FQNNGV. CDR3 sequence: CASSSRQGPSYNEQFF. Written as DNA, the CDR3 is TGTGCCAGCAGCTCAAGACAGGGTCCCTCCTACAATGAGCAGTTCTTC. The full variable domain, with the rest looked up from reference TRBV11-2 and TRBJ2-1, is EAGVAQSPRYKIIEKRQSVAFWCNPISGHATLYWYQQILGQGPKLLIQFQNNGVVDDSQLPKDRFSAERLKGVDSTLKIQPAKLEDSAVYLCASSSRQGPSYNEQFFGPGTRLTVL.

This chain connects TRBV12-3 or TRBV12-4 to TRBJ1-3; D gene unclear. V was clipped by 3 bases and J by 9 bases, with 12 bases between them. This CDR3 is 13 amino acids long. CDR3 protein: CASSFVARGTIYF. The DNA of the CDR3 is TGTGCCAGCAGTTTCGTTGCCCGGGGCACCATATATTTT.

This rearrangement joins TRBV30 to TRBJ1-2; a possible D gene is TRBD1 (6 bases). Deletions cut 4 bases from V and 8 bases from J, with 17 bases between. Germline assignment: CDR1 GTSNPN and CDR2 SVGIG (reference sequence). The CDR3 is 13 amino acids. CDR3 in DNA: TGTGCCTGGAATTACGGGGGGCCGAGAGGCTACACCTTC. Translation: CAWNYGGPRGYTF.

This clone was detected only a few times. The chain couples TRBV24-1 to TRBJ1-1; 7 nucleotides match TRBD1. The CDR3 is 13 residues long. V was clipped by 4 bases and J by 8 bases; unmatched bases: 6. Germline CDR1 KGHDR, CDR2 SFDVKD. The CDR3 here is CATSDHDRAEAFF. In DNA, the CDR3 is TGTGCCACCAGTGACCACGACAGGGCGGAAGCTTTCTTT.

V gene TRBV5-1 combines with J gene TRBJ1-2; no definite D call. The length of the CDR3 is 15 residues. The V end lost 1 base, the J end lost 5 bases, and 15 bases lay between the germline ends. Germline V gene data show CDR1 as SGHRS and CDR2 as YFSETQ. CDR3 loop: CASSLPPLEGYGYTF. In nucleotides, the CDR3 is TGCGCCAGCAGCTTGCCCCCGCTTGAGGGATATGGCTACACCTTC.

The rearrangement joins TRBV5-1 to TRBJ1-2; D uncertain. CDR1 is SGHRS, CDR2 YFSETQ, per germline. The CDR3 totals 13 residues. Trimming stripped 0 bases from V and 1 base from J, with 4 bases between. The CDR3 region has the DNA TGCGCCAGCAGCTTGGTACTTAACTATGGCTACACCTTC. Translating gives CASSLVLNYGYTF.

DNA of the CDR3: TGTGCCAGCTCACCCCAGTACCAAGAGACCCAGTACTTC. Translating gives CASSPQYQETQYF. The rearrangement uses TRBV18 and TRBJ2-5; D unresolved. CDR1 is KGHSH, CDR2 LQKENI, per germline. The CDR3 contains 13 residues. V shed 3 bases and J shed 0 bases, with 5 bases lying between them.

The J gene is TRBJ1-6, the V gene TRBV5-1; no reliable D call. Germline CDR1 SGHRS, CDR2 YFSETQ. V shed 0 bases and J shed 3 bases, with 10 bases lying between them. The CDR3 runs to 16 residues. The CDR3 nucleotides are TGCGCCAGCAGCTTGGAAGTATCAGTCTATAATTCACCCCTCCACTTT. It translates to CASSLEVSVYNSPLHF.

This clone appeared a single time. V gene TRBV6-5 combines with J gene TRBJ2-2; D gene uncertain. Trimming pared 2 bases from V and 6 bases from J, leaving 10 bases between. CDR3 length: 14 amino acids. Germline CDR1 and CDR2: MNHEY and SVGAGI. The CDR3 DNA follows: TGTGCCAGCAGTTACCCCAGTGTCGCCGGGGAGCTGTTTTTT. Residues: CASSYPSVAGELFF.

The chain is built from TRBV18 and TRBJ2-7; unclear D gene. V lost 2 bases and J lost 4, with 15 bases in between. The germline CDR1 and CDR2 sequences are KGHSH and LQKENI. The length of the CDR3 is 15 residues. The CDR3 is CASSPAAISPYEQYF. DNA of the CDR3: TGTGCCAGCTCACCAGCCGCTATTTCTCCTTACGAGCAGTACTTC.

The chain joins TRBV13 to TRBJ1-1; possibly TRBD1 for D (6 bases). V was clipped by 1 base and J by 4 bases, with 16 bases between them. Germline CDR1 and CDR2: PRHDT and FYEKMQ (reference sequence). The CDR3 contains 16 residues. The CDR3 nucleotides read TGTGCCAGCAGCTTAGAGTCAGGGACCAGGGGCACTGAAGCTTTCTTT. Amino acids: CASSLESGTRGTEAFF. Combining the CDR3 with reference TRBV13 and TRBJ1-1 gives the whole variable domain AAGVIQSPRHLIKEKRETATLKCYPIPRHDTVYWYQQGPGQDPQFLISFYEKMQSDKGSIPDRFSAQQFSDYHSELNMSSLELGDSALYFCASSLESGTRGTEAFFGQGTRLTVV.